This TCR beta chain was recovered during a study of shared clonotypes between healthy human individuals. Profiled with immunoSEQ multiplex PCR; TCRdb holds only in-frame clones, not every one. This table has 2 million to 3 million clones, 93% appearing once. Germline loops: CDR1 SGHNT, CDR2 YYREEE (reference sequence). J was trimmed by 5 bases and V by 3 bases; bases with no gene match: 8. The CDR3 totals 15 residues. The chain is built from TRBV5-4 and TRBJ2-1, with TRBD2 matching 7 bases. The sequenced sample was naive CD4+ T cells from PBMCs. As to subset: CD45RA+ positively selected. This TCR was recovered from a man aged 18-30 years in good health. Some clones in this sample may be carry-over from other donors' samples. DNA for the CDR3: TGTGCCAGCAGCTCCAGGGTGGCGGGGGACAATGAGCAGTTCTTC. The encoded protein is CASSSRVAGDNEQFF. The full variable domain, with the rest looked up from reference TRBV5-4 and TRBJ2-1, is ETGVTQSPTHLIKTRGQQVTLRCSSQSGHNTVSWYQQALGQGPQFIFQYYREEENGRGNFPPRFSGLQFPNYSSELNVNALELDDSALYLCASSSRVAGDNEQFFGPGTRLTVL.